The 31 T cell receptor beta chains listed next were all sequenced from one sample in a study of T cells in Graves' hyperthyroidism and ophthalmopathy. RNA transcripts were the template for amplifying TCR beta CDR3 regions. HTBI primers were the set used in a first-round RT-PCR of the TCR CDR3. TCRdb ran MiXCR on the multiplex PCR reads and lists one entry per CDR3 protein. The sample carries roughly 250,000 distinct CDR3 sequences, approximately 23% recorded once. Input material: blood. The source is a man younger than 40 with Graves' ophthalmopathy.

This clonotype has more than one count but fewer than ten. The chain has TRBV7-9 and TRBJ1-2; unclear D gene. The germline V gene has CDR1 SEHNR and CDR2 FQNEAQ (reference sequence). Between the trimmed V and J ends, which lost 1 base and 8 bases, there was a span of 14 bases. The CDR3 covers 14 residues. CDR3 sequence (DNA): TGTGCCAGCAGCTTAGTGGAAAACCATGCAGGCTACACCTTC. As protein: CASSLVENHAGYTF. The full variable domain, completed using reference TRBV7-9 and TRBJ1-2, is DTGVSQNPRHKITKRGQNVTFRCDPISEHNRLYWYRQTLGQGPEFLTYFQNEAQLEKSRLLSDRFSAERPKGSFSTLEIQRTEQGDSAMYLCASSLVENHAGYTFGSGTRLTVV.

This clonotype came up many times. The chain has TRBV20-1 and TRBJ2-1; TRBD2 agrees at 8 bases. CDR1 is DFQATT, CDR2 SNEGSKA, per germline (reference sequence). This CDR3 contains 16 residues. After removal of 5 bases from V and 7 bases from J, the junction contained 16 bases not matched to a gene. The CDR3 reads CSAPDRVAGFSNEQFF. CDR3 DNA sequence: TGCAGTGCTCCGGACAGAGTAGCGGGATTTAGTAATGAGCAGTTCTTC.

This clonotype has just a few counts. This sequence joins TRBV11-3 and TRBJ2-7; D is perhaps TRBD2 (5 bases). Germline V lookup: CDR1 SGHNT, CDR2 YENEEA. This CDR3 is 15 amino acids long. The ends were cut back, 3 bases at V and 6 bases at J, with 18 bases in the middle. Written as DNA, the CDR3 is TGTGCCAGCAGCTTTATGGATCTAAAGGGAGCCGAGCAGTACTTC. It yields the protein CASSFMDLKGAEQYF.

The CDR3 DNA is TGTGCCAGCAGTGTACTAGGGCGCGGACGTGGCTACACCTTC. It specifies CASSVLGRGRGYTF. The rearrangement links TRBV2 to TRBJ1-2; D is unresolved. V was clipped by 4 bases and J by 7 bases, with 16 bases between them. The CDR3 spans 14 residues. Germline loops: CDR1 SNHLY, CDR2 FYNNEI.

The genes are TRBV19 and TRBJ2-1; 9 bases agree with TRBD2. The CDR3 has 15 residues. From germline, CDR1 is LNHDA and CDR2 SQIVND (reference sequence). V shed 3 bases, J shed 4 bases, and the junction held 4 bases outside the gene matches. In DNA form, the CDR3 reads TGTGCCAGTAGTATGGGTGGACTAGCGTACAATGAGCAGTTCTTC. Encoded protein: CASSMGGLAYNEQFF. The variable domain in full, completed from reference TRBV19 and TRBJ2-1, reads DGGITQSPKYLFRKEGQNVTLSCEQNLNHDAMYWYRQDPGQGLRLIYYSQIVNDFQKGDIAEGYSVSREKKESFPLTVTSAQKNPTAFYLCASSMGGLAYNEQFFGPGTRLTVL.

The sample holds a few counts of this clonotype. This could be a read error, since a much larger clone is one nucleotide away. The chain recombines TRBV9 with TRBJ1-1; 9 nucleotides match TRBD1. From germline, CDR1 is SGDLS and CDR2 YYNGEE. CDR3 length: 13 amino acids. V dropped 3 bases and J dropped 9; count of bases not matched to a gene: 6. CDR3 protein: CASSGQGGTKAFF. The CDR3, as DNA: TGTGCCAGCAGCGGACAGGGGGGGACTAAAGCTTTCTTT.

This clonotype was observed a few times. The chain joins TRBV7-9 to TRBJ2-3; D remains unclear. Trimming stripped 6 bases from V and 0 bases from J, with 16 bases between. CDR3 size: 16 residues. In germline, CDR1 is SEHNR, CDR2 FQNEAQ (reference sequence). CDR3 in amino acids: CASSYRGGPSTDTQYF. The CDR3 DNA reads as TGTGCCAGCAGTTACCGCGGCGGTCCTAGCACAGATACGCAGTATTTT.

This clonotype was detected a few times. The rearrangement joins TRBV28 to TRBJ1-3, with no clear D. Per the germline V gene, CDR1 is MDHEN and CDR2 is SYDVKM. V was trimmed by 4 bases and J by 4 bases, leaving 5 bases between them. This CDR3 comprises 12 residues. CDR3 sequence reads: CASSSLGNTIYF. DNA for the CDR3: TGTGCCAGCAGTTCATTAGGAAACACCATATATTTT.

V usage is TRBV2 and J usage is TRBJ2-7; unclear D gene. Looked up from germline, CDR1 is SNHLY and CDR2 is FYNNEI. The CDR3 loop spans 12 amino acids. V was trimmed by 7 bases and J by 1 base, leaving 8 bases between them. The CDR3 is CASTADSYEQYF. In nucleotides, the CDR3 is TGTGCCAGCACGGCGGATTCCTACGAGCAGTACTTC.

This clonotype was detected a few times. The chain combines TRBV2 with TRBJ1-3; tentative D call: TRBD1 (5 bases). The CDR3 is 15 residues long. V was shortened by 2 bases and J by 4 bases, with 12 bases between the two germline ends. The germline V gene encodes CDR1 SNHLY and CDR2 FYNNEI. The CDR3 sequence is CASSERPGLGNTIYF. The CDR3 bases are TGTGCCAGCAGTGAACGTCCAGGGCTAGGAAACACCATATATTTT.

Concerning this clonotype: A single base separates this from a much larger clone, so it may be a read error. The chain joins TRBV6-1 to TRBJ2-5, with 10 nucleotides matching TRBD2. CDR3 length equals 18 residues. Germline V gene sequence: CDR1 MNHNS, CDR2 SASEGT. V gave up 1 base and J gave up 1 base; unmatched junction bases: 9. The CDR3 DNA follows: TGTGCCAGCAGTGAAGAACGTCAGACTAGCGGGTGCCAAGAGACCCAGTACTTC. It is translated as CASSEERQTSGCQETQYF.

This clonotype was observed a handful of times. The chain has TRBV20-1 and TRBJ1-2; 7 nucleotides line up with TRBD1. The CDR3 covers 14 residues. The V gene end was trimmed by 5 bases and the J gene end by 8 bases; junction bases not matched to a gene: 14. Germline CDR1 is DFQATT and CDR2 is SNEGSKA (reference sequence). The CDR3 loop reads CSASVTGTLEGYTF. CDR3 nucleotide sequence: TGCAGTGCTTCCGTGACAGGGACGTTGGAGGGCTACACCTTC.

This chain joins TRBV6-7 and TRBJ2-2; no definite D call. TRBV6-7 is identified as an open reading frame with a role that is uncertain. The V end lost 7 bases, the J end lost 1 base, and 10 bases lay between the germline ends. The CDR3 covers 14 residues. The chain's CDR3 is CASTRRWNTGELFF. The CDR3 bases are TGTGCCAGCACCCGACGTTGGAACACCGGGGAGCTGTTTTTT.

V is TRBV3-1 and J is TRBJ1-2; the D is unclear. The CDR3 totals 12 residues. The germline gives CDR1 LGHDT, CDR2 YNNKEL (reference sequence). Trimming took off 5 bases at V and 1 base at J, with 5 bases between the two ends. As DNA, the CDR3 is TGTGCCAGCAGCAGGAATAACTATGGCTACACCTTC. Protein product: CASSRNNYGYTF.

The rearrangement links TRBV5-5 to TRBJ2-4, with D unresolved. V shed 5 bases and J shed 1 base, with 13 bases lying between them. CDR3 length: 15 residues. Germline CDR1 is SGHKS and CDR2 is YYEKEE (reference sequence). CDR3 residues: CASRPGPSAKNIQYF. CDR3 coding DNA: TGTGCCAGCAGACCCGGACCCTCGGCCAAAAACATTCAGTACTTC.

The CDR3 nucleotides read TGTGCCAGCAGCTTGGGGAATTTTGGCTACACCTTC. It specifies CASSLGNFGYTF. The chain combines TRBV5-8 with TRBJ1-2, with unresolved D. With 0 bases removed from V and 7 bases from J, the gap between germline ends came to 7 bases. Germline V gene lookup returns CDR1 SGHTS and CDR2 YDEGEE. CDR3 length: 12 amino acids.

This chain joins TRBV2 and TRBJ1-3; no firm D call. V gave up 2 bases and J gave up 0 bases, with 5 bases separating them. The CDR3 loop spans 14 amino acids. From germline, CDR1 is SNHLY and CDR2 FYNNEI. CDR3 protein: CASSELHSGNTIYF. CDR3 DNA: TGTGCCAGCAGTGAACTGCACTCTGGAAACACCATATATTTT.

This rearrangement joins TRBV20-1 to TRBJ1-2; the D is unclear. In germline, CDR1 is DFQATT, CDR2 SNEGSKA (reference sequence). V gave up 3 bases and J gave up 6 bases, with 14 bases separating them. The CDR3 consists of 13 residues. The CDR3 coding sequence is TGCAGTGCTAGCCCGGGCGCCGCAGATGGCTACACCTTC. It specifies CSASPGAADGYTF.

At least ten counts were recorded for this clonotype. The chain has TRBV6-1 and TRBJ2-7; either TRBD1 or TRBD2 may fit D (5 bases each). Trimming shortened V by 5 bases and J by 3 bases, and 11 bases separated the two germline ends. The CDR3 loop spans 13 amino acids. CDR1 MNHNS and CDR2 SASEGT come from the germline V gene. The CDR3 sequence is CASSYQRGYEQYF. The CDR3 region has the DNA TGTGCCAGCAGTTATCAGAGGGGCTACGAGCAGTACTTC.

This clonotype was counted between two and nine times. The CDR3 region has the DNA TGTGCCAGCAGTGGGACTCCAGAGGATCACGAGCAGTACTTC. Translating it yields CASSGTPEDHEQYF. The chain is built from TRBV2 and TRBJ2-7, with D possibly matching TRBD2 (5 bases). Trimming removed 4 bases from V and 5 bases from J, with 15 bases in between. The CDR3 has 14 residues. Germline V gene data show CDR1 as SNHLY and CDR2 as FYNNEI.

V is TRBV9 and J is TRBJ2-7; D not certain. CDR1 SGDLS and CDR2 YYNGEE come from the germline V gene. The CDR3 has 13 amino acids. The V and J ends lost 4 bases and 7 bases respectively, with 15 bases between them. The CDR3 sequence is CASSPTTAEEQYF. The CDR3 DNA reads as TGTGCCAGCAGCCCGACCACGGCGGAGGAGCAGTACTTC.

This clonotype was recorded at least ten times. The chain links TRBV19 to TRBJ1-2; TRBD1 aligns across 8 bases. Trimming cost V 6 bases and J 3 bases; bases outside gene matches: 6. The CDR3 has 14 amino acids. Germline V gene sequence: CDR1 LNHDA, CDR2 SQIVND (reference sequence). The CDR3 sequence: CASSRLGQDYGYTF. Written as DNA, the CDR3 is TGTGCCAGTAGCAGATTGGGACAGGACTATGGCTACACCTTC.

This clonotype was seen a handful of times. V is TRBV20-1 and J is TRBJ1-2; D is undetermined. CDR3 length: 15 amino acids. CDR1 and CDR2 (germline): DFQATT, SNEGSKA (reference sequence). V dropped 0 bases and J dropped 3 bases, with 14 bases sitting between them. The CDR3 DNA is TGCAGTGCTAGAGATAACGGGGATCGGGACTATGGCTACACCTTC. The encoded protein is CSARDNGDRDYGYTF.

This clonotype showed up just a few times. The gene calls are TRBV29-1 and TRBJ2-1; TRBD2 matches 14 bases. The CDR3 has 19 residues. Germline assignment: CDR1 SQVTM and CDR2 ANQGSEA. V dropped 3 bases and J dropped 4; count of bases not matched to a gene: 14. The CDR3 loop is CSVDLLTSGRVETYNEQFF. In DNA form, the CDR3 reads TGCAGCGTTGATCTATTGACTAGCGGGAGGGTCGAAACTTACAATGAGCAGTTCTTC.

Notes on this clonotype: This CDR3 fails to terminate in the conserved phenylalanine or tryptophan, so it likely reflects a read error. The chain uses TRBV29-1 and TRBJ2-3; 12 bases fit TRBD1. Looked up from germline, CDR1 is SQVTM and CDR2 is ANQGSEA. This CDR3 is 16 amino acids long. After removal of 4 bases from V and 5 bases from J, the junction contained 10 bases not matched to a gene. The CDR3 region has the DNA TGCAGCGTTGGGGGACAGGGGGCGGCGGTAAGAGATACGCAGTATCTT. Its translation: CSVGGQGAAVRDTQYL.

This chain links TRBV9 with TRBJ2-3; D not resolved. Germline CDR1 and CDR2: SGDLS and YYNGEE. The CDR3 contains 15 residues. Trimming took 2 bases from V and 2 from J, leaving 12 bases between them. DNA for the CDR3: TGTGCCAGCAGCGTGCATGGGATGCCCACAGATACGCAGTATTTT. Translation: CASSVHGMPTDTQYF.

The chain combines TRBV20-1 with TRBJ1-1, with no clear D. CDR1 DFQATT and CDR2 SNEGSKA come from the germline V gene (reference sequence). CDR3 length equals 15 residues. The V end lost 5 bases, the J end lost 1 base, and 17 bases lay between the germline ends. CDR3 sequence: CSARRPTTTNTEAFF. The CDR3, as DNA: TGCAGTGCTCGACGACCTACTACTACGAACACTGAAGCTTTCTTT.

This clonotype was recorded many times. The chain carries TRBV30 and TRBJ1-1; tentatively, D is TRBD1 (5 bases). This CDR3 has 12 amino acids. Per the germline V gene, CDR1 is GTSNPN and CDR2 is SVGIG (reference sequence). Between the trimmed V and J ends, which lost 1 base and 6 bases, there was a span of 9 bases. This chain's CDR3 is CAWSASGPEAFF. The CDR3 DNA reads as TGTGCCTGGAGTGCGTCAGGGCCTGAAGCTTTCTTT.

The chain recombines TRBV2 with TRBJ2-2; 7 bases are shared with TRBD1. CDR3 length equals 16 residues. The germline CDR1 and CDR2 sequences are SNHLY and FYNNEI. V lost 5 bases, J lost 1 base, and 7 bases stayed unmatched. The CDR3 sequence: CASSRRTGLNTGELFF. As DNA, the CDR3 is TGTGCCAGCAGTCGGAGGACAGGTTTGAACACCGGGGAGCTGTTTTTT.

This clonotype was counted ten times or more. One junction end does not reproduce the germline sequence, and a read error may be involved. The CDR3, as DNA: TGTGCCAGCAGCCTAGCGGGAGGTGCAGATACGCAGTATTTT. As protein: CASSLAGGADTQYF. This chain connects TRBV7-9 to TRBJ2-3; 11 bases line up with TRBD2. The CDR3 is made up of 14 amino acids. CDR1 is SEHNR and CDR2 is FQNEAQ in the germline V gene (reference sequence).

The rearrangement uses TRBV11-1 and TRBJ2-3, with 10 bases identical to TRBD2. The CDR3 extends over 15 amino acids. V was pared by 8 bases and J by 3 bases, with 8 bases of the junction left unmatched. In germline, CDR1 is SGHAT, CDR2 FQDESV (reference sequence). The CDR3 bases are TGTGCCAGCGCTGAGCGGGAGGGCCGGACAGATACGCAGTATTTT. Its protein product is CASAEREGRTDTQYF.